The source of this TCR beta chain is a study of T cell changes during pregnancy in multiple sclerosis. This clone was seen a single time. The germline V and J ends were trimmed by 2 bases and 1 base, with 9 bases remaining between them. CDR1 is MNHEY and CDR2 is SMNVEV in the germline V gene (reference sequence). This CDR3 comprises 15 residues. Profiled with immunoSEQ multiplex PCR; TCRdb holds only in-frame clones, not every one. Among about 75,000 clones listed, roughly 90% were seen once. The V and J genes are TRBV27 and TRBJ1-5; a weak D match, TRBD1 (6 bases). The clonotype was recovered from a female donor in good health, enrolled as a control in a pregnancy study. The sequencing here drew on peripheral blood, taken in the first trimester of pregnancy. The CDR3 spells CASSLDRSSNQPQHF. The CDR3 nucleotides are TGTGCCAGCAGTTTAGACAGGTCGAGCAATCAGCCCCAGCATTTT.